This T cell receptor (beta chain) was found in a study of shared clonotypes between healthy human individuals. At the level of the study: Two female and a few male donors aged 18 to 49 were enrolled. Overall study findings and caveats: Non-shared clonotypes had lower generation probabilities than clonotypes shared by all four sorted-subset donors.

A CD45RA-negative memory subset and a CD45RA+ naive subset were separated from the CD4+ cells. On this clone itself: What it binds is not known.

Replicate sorted-subset PCRs were loaded with roughly 200 ng DNA, about 28,000 T cell genomes. The repertoire was sequenced with immunoSEQ multiplex PCR; TCRdb's copy has only in-frame clones and lacks some. Among around 1.1 million clones listed, approximately 80% were seen once. The CDR3 covers 14 residues. J gave up 4 bases and V 6 bases, and 7 bases lay outside the gene matches. Germline CDR1 MNHEY, CDR2 SMNVEV (reference sequence). This sequence originates from a man between 18 and 35 years old in good health. Some clones in this sample may be carry-over from other donors' samples. What was sequenced was memory CD4+ T cells from PBMCs. Specified subset: CD45RA-negative fraction. This chain connects TRBV27 to TRBJ1-1, with 8 bases fitting TRBD1. CDR3 DNA: TGTGCCAGCAGGTTAACAGGGGGGGGCACTGAAGCTTTCTTT. This sequence encodes CASRLTGGGTEAFF.